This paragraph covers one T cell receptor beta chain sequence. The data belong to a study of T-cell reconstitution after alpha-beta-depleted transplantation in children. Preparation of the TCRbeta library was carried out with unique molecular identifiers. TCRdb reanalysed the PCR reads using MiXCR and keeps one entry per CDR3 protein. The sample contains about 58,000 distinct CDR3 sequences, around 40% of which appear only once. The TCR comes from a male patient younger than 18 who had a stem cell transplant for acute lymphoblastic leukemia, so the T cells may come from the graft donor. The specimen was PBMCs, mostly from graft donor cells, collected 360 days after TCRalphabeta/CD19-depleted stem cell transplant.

DNA for the CDR3: TGCAGCGTTGAAGATGGGGTGGACTACGAGCAGTACTTC. Protein product: CSVEDGVDYEQYF. This chain connects TRBV29-1 to TRBJ2-7; D remains unclear. Trimming left V 0 bases short and J 3 bases short, with 9 bases between. The CDR3 extends over 13 amino acids. From germline, CDR1 is SQVTM and CDR2 ANQGSEA.